Detailed here is one T cell receptor beta chain. The sample is drawn from a study of blood T cell repertoires in COVID-19. About the study: Collection of acute and convalescent COVID-19 samples took place in the United States, Italy and Spain.

J lost 4 bases, V lost 5 bases, and 8 bases had no gene match. The CDR3 has 14 residues. CDR1 is SGHVS and CDR2 is FQNEAQ in the germline V gene. It was within 2 weeks before study entry that exposed participants met a COVID-19 case. TCRdb's copy holds only in-frame clones and misses some; the assay was immunoSEQ multiplex PCR. The sample includes approximately 400,000 clones, just over 90% of them seen just once. Sequenced: PBMCs or T cells enriched from blood (not recorded which). This clonotype was sampled from a woman aged 40 to 50 who had been exposed to COVID-19. The rearrangement links TRBV7-8 to TRBJ2-7; 7 bases map to TRBD1. The CDR3, as DNA: TGTGCCAGCAGCCTCCGGGGACAGTCATACGAGCAGTACTTC. This gives the protein CASSLRGQSYEQYF. The variable domain in full, with the rest retrieved from reference TRBV7-8 and TRBJ2-7, is GAGVSQSPRYKVAKRGQDVALRCDPISGHVSLFWYQQALGQGPEFLTYFQNEAQLDKSGLPSDRFFAERPEGSVSTLKIQRTQQEDSAVYLCASSLRGQSYEQYFGPGTRLTVT.